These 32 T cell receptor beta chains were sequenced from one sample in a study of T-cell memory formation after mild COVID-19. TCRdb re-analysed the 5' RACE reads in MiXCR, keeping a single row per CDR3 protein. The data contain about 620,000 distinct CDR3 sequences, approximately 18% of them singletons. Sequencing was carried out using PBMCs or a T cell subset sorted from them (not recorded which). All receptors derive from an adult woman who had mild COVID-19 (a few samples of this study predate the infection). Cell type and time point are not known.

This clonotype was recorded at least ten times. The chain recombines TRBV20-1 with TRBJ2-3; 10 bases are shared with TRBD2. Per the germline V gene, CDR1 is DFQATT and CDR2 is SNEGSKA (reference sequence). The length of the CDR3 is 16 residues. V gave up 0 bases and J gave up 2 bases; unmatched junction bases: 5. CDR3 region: CSARDQAGGDTDTQYF. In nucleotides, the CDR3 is TGCAGTGCTAGAGACCAAGCGGGAGGGGACACAGATACGCAGTATTTT.

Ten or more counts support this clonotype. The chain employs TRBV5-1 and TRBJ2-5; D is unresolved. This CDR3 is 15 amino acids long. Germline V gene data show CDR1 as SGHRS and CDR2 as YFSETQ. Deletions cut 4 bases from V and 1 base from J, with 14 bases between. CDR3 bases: TGCGCCAGCAGCGGGGTCGGTATCACCCAAGAGACCCAGTACTTC. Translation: CASSGVGITQETQYF.

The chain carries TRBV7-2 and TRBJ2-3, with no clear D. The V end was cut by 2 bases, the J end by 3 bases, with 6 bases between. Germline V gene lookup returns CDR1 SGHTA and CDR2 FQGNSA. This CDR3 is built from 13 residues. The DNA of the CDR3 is TGTGCCAGCAGCTTATACGAGACAGATACGCAGTATTTT. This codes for CASSLYETDTQYF.

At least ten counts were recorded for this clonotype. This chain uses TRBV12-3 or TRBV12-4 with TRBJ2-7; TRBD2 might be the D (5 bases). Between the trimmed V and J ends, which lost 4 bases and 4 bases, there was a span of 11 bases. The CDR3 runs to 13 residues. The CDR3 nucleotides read TGTGCCAGCAGTTCACTAGTGGGGTACGAGCAGTACTTC. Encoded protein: CASSSLVGYEQYF.

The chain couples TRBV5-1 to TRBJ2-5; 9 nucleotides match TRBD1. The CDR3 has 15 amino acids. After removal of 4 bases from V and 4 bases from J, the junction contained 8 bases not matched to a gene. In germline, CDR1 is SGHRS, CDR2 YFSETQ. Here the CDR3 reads CASSNPTGGAETQYF. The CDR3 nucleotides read TGCGCCAGCAGCAATCCCACAGGGGGCGCAGAGACCCAGTACTTC. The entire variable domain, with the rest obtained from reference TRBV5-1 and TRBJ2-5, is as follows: KAGVTQTPRYLIKTRGQQVTLSCSPISGHRSVSWYQQTPGQGLQFLFEYFSETQRNKGNFPGRFSGRQFSNSRSEMNVSTLELGDSALYLCASSNPTGGAETQYFGPGTRLLVL.

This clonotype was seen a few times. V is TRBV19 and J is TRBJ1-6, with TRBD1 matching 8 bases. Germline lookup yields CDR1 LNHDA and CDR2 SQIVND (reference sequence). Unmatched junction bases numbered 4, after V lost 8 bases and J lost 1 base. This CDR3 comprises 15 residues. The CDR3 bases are TGTGCCAGTGGGCAGGGGGCGTCCTATAATTCACCCCTCCACTTT. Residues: CASGQGASYNSPLHF. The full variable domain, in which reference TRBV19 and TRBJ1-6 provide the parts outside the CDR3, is DGGITQSPKYLFRKEGQNVTLSCEQNLNHDAMYWYRQDPGQGLRLIYYSQIVNDFQKGDIAEGYSVSREKKESFPLTVTSAQKNPTAFYLCASGQGASYNSPLHFGNGTRLTVT.

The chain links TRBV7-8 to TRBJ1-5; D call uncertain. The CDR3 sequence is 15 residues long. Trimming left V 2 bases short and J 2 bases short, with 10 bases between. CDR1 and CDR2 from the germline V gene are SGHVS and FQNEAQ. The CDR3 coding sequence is TGTGCCAGCAGCTTATTTAATGATGGCAATCAGCCCCAGCATTTT. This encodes CASSLFNDGNQPQHF.

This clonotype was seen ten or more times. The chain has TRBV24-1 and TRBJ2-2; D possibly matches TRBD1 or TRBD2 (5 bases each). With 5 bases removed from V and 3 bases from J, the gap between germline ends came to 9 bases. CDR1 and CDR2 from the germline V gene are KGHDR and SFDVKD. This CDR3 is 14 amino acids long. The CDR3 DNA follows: TGTGCCACCAGTGGACAGAGGGACACCGGGGAGCTGTTTTTT. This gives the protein CATSGQRDTGELFF.

The chain's CDR3 is CSVTGTGVNQPQHF. The CDR3 region has the DNA TGCAGCGTTACCGGGACAGGGGTGAATCAGCCCCAGCATTTT. The chain employs TRBV29-1 and TRBJ1-5; 10 nucleotides match TRBD1. V trimming: 5 bases; J trimming: 4 bases; junction bases outside the gene matches: 5. The CDR3 spans 14 residues. Germline V CDR1 and CDR2: SQVTM, ANQGSEA.

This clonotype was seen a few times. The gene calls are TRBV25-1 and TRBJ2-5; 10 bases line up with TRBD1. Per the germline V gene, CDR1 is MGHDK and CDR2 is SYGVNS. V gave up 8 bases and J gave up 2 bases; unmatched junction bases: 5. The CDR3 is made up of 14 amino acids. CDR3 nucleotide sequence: TGTGCCAGCGACAGGGGGCTGGGACAAGAGACCCAGTACTTC. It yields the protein CASDRGLGQETQYF.

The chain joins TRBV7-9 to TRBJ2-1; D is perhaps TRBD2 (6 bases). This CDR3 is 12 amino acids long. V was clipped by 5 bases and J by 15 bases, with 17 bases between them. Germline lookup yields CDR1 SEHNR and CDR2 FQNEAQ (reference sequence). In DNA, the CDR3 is TGTGCCAGCAGCCTCGACGGTAGCGGAAGGTTCTTC. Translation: CASSLDGSGRFF. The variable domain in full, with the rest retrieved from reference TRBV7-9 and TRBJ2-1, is DTGVSQNPRHKITKRGQNVTFRCDPISEHNRLYWYRQTLGQGPEFLTYFQNEAQLEKSRLLSDRFSAERPKGSFSTLEIQRTEQGDSAMYLCASSLDGSGRFFGPGTRLTVL.

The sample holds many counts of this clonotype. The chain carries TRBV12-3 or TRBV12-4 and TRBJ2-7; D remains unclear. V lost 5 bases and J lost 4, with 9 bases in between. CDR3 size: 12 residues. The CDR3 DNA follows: TGTGCCAGCAGTCCGACACAATACGAGCAGTACTTC. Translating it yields CASSPTQYEQYF.

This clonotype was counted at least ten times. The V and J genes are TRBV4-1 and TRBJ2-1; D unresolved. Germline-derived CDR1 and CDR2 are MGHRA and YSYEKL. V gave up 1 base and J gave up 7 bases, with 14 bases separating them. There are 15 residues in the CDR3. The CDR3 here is CASSQGSLVGNEQFF. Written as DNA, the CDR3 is TGCGCCAGCAGCCAAGGCTCTTTAGTAGGTAATGAGCAGTTCTTC.

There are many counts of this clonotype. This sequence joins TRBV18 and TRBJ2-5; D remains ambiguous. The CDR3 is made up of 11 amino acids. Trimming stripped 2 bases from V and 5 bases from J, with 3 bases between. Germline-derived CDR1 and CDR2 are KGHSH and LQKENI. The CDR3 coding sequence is TGTGCCAGCTCACCAATGGAGACCCAGTACTTC. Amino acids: CASSPMETQYF.

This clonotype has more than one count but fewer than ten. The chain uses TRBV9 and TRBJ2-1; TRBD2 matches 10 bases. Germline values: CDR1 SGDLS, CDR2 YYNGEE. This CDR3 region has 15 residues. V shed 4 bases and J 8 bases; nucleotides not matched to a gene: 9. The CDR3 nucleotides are TGTGCCAGCAGCACAACCAGCGGGGGGGGAGATGAGCAGTTCTTC. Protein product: CASSTTSGGGDEQFF.

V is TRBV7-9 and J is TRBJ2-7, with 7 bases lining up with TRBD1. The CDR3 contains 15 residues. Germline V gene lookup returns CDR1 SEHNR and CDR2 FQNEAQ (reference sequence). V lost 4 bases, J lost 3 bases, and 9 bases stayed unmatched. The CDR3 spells CASSSDQDRYYEQYF. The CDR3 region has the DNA TGTGCCAGCAGCTCCGATCAGGACAGGTACTACGAGCAGTACTTC.

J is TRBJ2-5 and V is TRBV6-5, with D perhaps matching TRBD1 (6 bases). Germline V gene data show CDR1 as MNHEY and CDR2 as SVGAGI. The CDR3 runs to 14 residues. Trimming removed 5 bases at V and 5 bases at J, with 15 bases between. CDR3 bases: TGTGCCAGCAGTCAACTGACAGGATGGGAGACCCAGTACTTC. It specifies CASSQLTGWETQYF.

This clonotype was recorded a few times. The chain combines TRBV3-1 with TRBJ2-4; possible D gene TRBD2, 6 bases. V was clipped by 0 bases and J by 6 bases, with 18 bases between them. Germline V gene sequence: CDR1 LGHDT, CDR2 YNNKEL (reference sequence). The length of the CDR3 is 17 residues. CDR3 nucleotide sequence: TGTGCCAGCAGCCAAGATGTACCTAGCGTTACCTCAAACATTCAGTACTTC. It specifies CASSQDVPSVTSNIQYF.

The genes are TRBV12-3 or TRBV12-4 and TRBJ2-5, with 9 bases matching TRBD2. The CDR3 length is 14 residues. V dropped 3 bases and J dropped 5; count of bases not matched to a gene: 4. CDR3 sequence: CASSLSGGYETQYF. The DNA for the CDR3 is TGTGCCAGCAGTTTGAGCGGGGGGTACGAGACCCAGTACTTC.

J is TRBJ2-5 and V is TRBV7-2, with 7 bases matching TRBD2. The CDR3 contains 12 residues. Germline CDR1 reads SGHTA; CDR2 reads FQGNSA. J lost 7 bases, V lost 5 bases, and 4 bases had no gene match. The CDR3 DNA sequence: TGTGCCAGCAGCGAACTAGCGCGGACCCAGTACTTC. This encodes CASSELARTQYF.

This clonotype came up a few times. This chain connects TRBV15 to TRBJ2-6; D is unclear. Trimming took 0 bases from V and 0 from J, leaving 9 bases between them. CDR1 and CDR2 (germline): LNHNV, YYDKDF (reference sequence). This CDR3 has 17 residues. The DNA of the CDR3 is TGTGCCACCAGCAGAGATAGTCGAAGCTCTGGGGCCAACGTCCTGACTTTC. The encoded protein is CATSRDSRSSGANVLTF.

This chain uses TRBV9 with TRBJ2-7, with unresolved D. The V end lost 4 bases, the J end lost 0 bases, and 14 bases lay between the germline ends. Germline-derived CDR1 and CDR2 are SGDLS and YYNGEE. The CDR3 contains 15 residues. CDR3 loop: CASSSSAVNSYEQYF. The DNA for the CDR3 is TGTGCCAGCAGCAGTTCGGCGGTAAACTCCTACGAGCAGTACTTC. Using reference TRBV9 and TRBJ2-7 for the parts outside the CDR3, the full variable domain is DSGVTQTPKHLITATGQRVTLRCSPRSGDLSVYWYQQSLDQGLQFLIQYYNGEERAKGNILERFSAQQFPDLHSELNLSSLELGDSALYFCASSSSAVNSYEQYFGPGTRLTVT.

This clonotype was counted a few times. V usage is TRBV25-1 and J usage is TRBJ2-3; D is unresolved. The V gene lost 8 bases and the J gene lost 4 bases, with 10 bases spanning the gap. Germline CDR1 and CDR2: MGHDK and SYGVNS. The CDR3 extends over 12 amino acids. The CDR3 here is CASAPGADTQYF. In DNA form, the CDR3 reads TGTGCCAGCGCCCCGGGTGCAGATACGCAGTATTTT.

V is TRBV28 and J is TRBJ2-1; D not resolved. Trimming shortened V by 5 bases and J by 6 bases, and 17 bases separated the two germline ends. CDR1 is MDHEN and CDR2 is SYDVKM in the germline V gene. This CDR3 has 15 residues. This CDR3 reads CASSPPQLAGNEQFF. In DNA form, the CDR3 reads TGTGCCAGCAGTCCCCCGCAACTGGCCGGCAATGAGCAGTTCTTC.

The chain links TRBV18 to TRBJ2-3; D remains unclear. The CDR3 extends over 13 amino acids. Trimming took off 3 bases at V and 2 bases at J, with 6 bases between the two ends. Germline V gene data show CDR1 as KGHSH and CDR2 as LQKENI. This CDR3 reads CASSPYLTDTQYF. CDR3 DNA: TGTGCCAGCTCACCTTACCTCACAGATACGCAGTATTTT.

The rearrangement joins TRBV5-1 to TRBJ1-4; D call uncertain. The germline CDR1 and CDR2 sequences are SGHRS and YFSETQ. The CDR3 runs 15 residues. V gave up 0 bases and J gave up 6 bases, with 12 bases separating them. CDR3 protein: CASSLGTLRHEKLFF. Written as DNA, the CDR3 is TGCGCCAGCAGCTTGGGGACTCTAAGGCATGAAAAACTGTTTTTT.

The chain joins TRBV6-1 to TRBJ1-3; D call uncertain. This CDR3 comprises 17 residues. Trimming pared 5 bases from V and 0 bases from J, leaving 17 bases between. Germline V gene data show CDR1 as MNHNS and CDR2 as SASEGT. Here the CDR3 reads CASSPRDILFSGNTIYF. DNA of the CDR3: TGTGCCAGCAGTCCGCGTGACATCCTCTTCTCTGGAAACACCATATATTTT.

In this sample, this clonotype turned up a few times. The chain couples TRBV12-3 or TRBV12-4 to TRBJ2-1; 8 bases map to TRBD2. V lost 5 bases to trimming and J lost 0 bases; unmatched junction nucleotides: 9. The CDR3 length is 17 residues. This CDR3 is CASSGWREVSSYNEQFF. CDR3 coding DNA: TGTGCCAGCAGTGGTTGGCGGGAGGTGAGCTCCTACAATGAGCAGTTCTTC.

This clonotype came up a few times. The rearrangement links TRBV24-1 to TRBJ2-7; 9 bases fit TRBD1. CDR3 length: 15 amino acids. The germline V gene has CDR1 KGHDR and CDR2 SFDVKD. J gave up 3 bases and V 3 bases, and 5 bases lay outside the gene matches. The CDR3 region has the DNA TGTGCCACCAGTGATAACCGGGACAGGGACTACGAGCAGTACTTC. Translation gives CATSDNRDRDYEQYF.

The CDR3 coding sequence is TGTGCCACCAGCGCAGACAGGGTCCCTCCACACGAGCAGTACTTC. Translated: CATSADRVPPHEQYF. This rearrangement joins TRBV24-1 to TRBJ2-7; 7 bases map to TRBD1. Losses at the gene ends were 7 bases for V and 5 bases for J; bases not matched to a gene: 13. CDR1 KGHDR and CDR2 SFDVKD come from the germline V gene. This CDR3 region has 15 residues.

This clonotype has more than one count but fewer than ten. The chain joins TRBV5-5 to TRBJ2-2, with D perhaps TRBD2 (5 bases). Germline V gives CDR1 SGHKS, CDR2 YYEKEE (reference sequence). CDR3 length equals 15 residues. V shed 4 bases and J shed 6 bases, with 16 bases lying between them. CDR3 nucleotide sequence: TGTGCCAGCAGCGTGCGGGCCGCCGGACCCGGGGAGCTGTTTTTT. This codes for CASSVRAAGPGELFF.

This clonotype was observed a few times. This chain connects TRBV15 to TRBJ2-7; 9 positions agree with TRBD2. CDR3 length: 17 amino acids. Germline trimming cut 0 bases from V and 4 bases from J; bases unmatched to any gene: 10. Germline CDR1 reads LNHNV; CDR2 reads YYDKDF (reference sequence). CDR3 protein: CATSREEGREGYYEQYF. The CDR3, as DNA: TGTGCCACCAGCAGAGAAGAAGGGCGGGAGGGATATTACGAGCAGTACTTC.